The next 19 T cell receptor beta chains were all read from a single sample in a study of cytomegalovirus exposure and HLA in healthy donors. PCR primers comprised 60 Vbeta and 13 Jbeta primers. The assay was immunoSEQ multiplex PCR, and TCRdb's table has in-frame clones only and misses some. The repertoire includes about 200,000 clones, more than 80% of them detected once, and about 3% sits in the top ten. What was sequenced was PBMCs. The receptors originated from a man younger than 40 in good health and CMV-seronegative.

The chain links TRBV2 to TRBJ1-1, with 9 bases lining up with TRBD1. Germline values: CDR1 SNHLY, CDR2 FYNNEI. The CDR3 sequence is 13 residues long. V shed 6 bases, J shed 11 bases, and the junction held 10 bases outside the gene matches. The CDR3 reads CASSRPGQGYAFF. As DNA, the CDR3 is TGTGCCAGCAGCCGGCCGGGACAGGGTTACGCTTTCTTT.

This chain links TRBV11-2 with TRBJ2-7, with D perhaps TRBD1 (5 bases). With 5 bases removed from V and 2 bases from J, the gap between germline ends came to 13 bases. The CDR3 length is 14 residues. The V gene's germline CDR1 is SGHAT and CDR2 FQNNGV. The CDR3 nucleotides read TGTGCCAGCAGCAACGACAGAGGCCCCTACGAGCAGTACTTC. It is translated as CASSNDRGPYEQYF.

This clone has just one count. The gene calls are TRBV6-6 and TRBJ1-4; D is unresolved. With 5 bases removed from V and 8 bases from J, the gap between germline ends came to 12 bases. CDR3 length equals 13 residues. The germline V gene has CDR1 MNHNY and CDR2 SVGAGI (reference sequence). The CDR3 DNA is TGTGCCAGCAGTCTTAGAGATCCGGAAAAACTGTTTTTT. Amino acids: CASSLRDPEKLFF.

The rearrangement uses TRBV5-5 and TRBJ2-3; 8 bases are a match to TRBD2. This CDR3 contains 15 residues. Germline CDR1 SGHKS, CDR2 YYEKEE (reference sequence). The V segment lost 5 bases and the J segment 4 bases; nucleotides outside the gene matches: 9. For the CDR3, the DNA is TGTGCCAGCAGGATAGCGGGGAATTCCCCAGATACGCAGTATTTT. It specifies CASRIAGNSPDTQYF.

The chain uses TRBV7-9 and TRBJ2-3, with TRBD2 matching 8 bases. This CDR3 is built from 15 residues. Trimming removed 6 bases from V and 4 bases from J; junction bases left unmatched: 9. The germline V gene encodes CDR1 SEHNR and CDR2 FQNEAQ (reference sequence). In DNA, the CDR3 is TGTGCCAGCAGTTACGGGGGGGCGAGCCCAGATACGCAGTATTTT. Amino acid sequence: CASSYGGASPDTQYF.

This chain joins TRBV21-1 and TRBJ2-7; TRBD1, the D gene given by the table, was not confirmed from the DNA. TRBV21-1 is termed a pseudogene. The CDR3 contains 14 residues. The CDR3 sequence is CASSKSIRPYEQYF. The CDR3 region has the DNA TGTGCCAGCAGCAAATCGATCAGGCCCTACGAGCAGTACTTC.

V gene TRBV28 combines with J gene TRBJ1-2, with D unclear. The CDR3 is made up of 12 amino acids. In germline, CDR1 is MDHEN, CDR2 SYDVKM. Trimming took 3 bases from V and 6 from J, leaving 8 bases between them. The CDR3 loop is CASSLAGDGYTF. CDR3 coding DNA: TGTGCCAGCAGTTTGGCTGGTGATGGCTACACCTTC.

The J gene is TRBJ2-2, the V gene TRBV11-3, with 8 bases fitting TRBD2. This CDR3 contains 18 residues. V gave up 0 bases and J gave up 6 bases; unmatched junction bases: 12. Germline V gene data show CDR1 as SGHNT and CDR2 as YENEEA. The DNA of the CDR3 is TGTGCCAGCAGCTTAGAGGTCTTCGGGGGGGCCGGGGCCGGGGAGCTGTTTTTT. This translates into CASSLEVFGGAGAGELFF.

The chain uses TRBV9 and TRBJ2-2; D unresolved. V lost 0 bases and J lost 6, with 6 bases in between. The germline V gene encodes CDR1 SGDLS and CDR2 YYNGEE. CDR3 length: 13 residues. The CDR3 reads CASSVDGPGELFF. CDR3 coding DNA: TGTGCCAGCAGCGTAGATGGGCCCGGGGAGCTGTTTTTT.

In its sample, this clone was seen many times. CDR3 DNA: TGCGCCAGCAGCTTGGGGGTGGGCTACTACGAGCAGTACTTC. Its translation is CASSLGVGYYEQYF. The rearrangement links TRBV5-1 to TRBJ2-7, with D hard to call. Germline CDR1 SGHRS, CDR2 YFSETQ. CDR3 size: 14 residues. Trimming shortened V by 0 bases and J by 3 bases, and 10 bases separated the two germline ends. The full variable domain, rest sourced from reference TRBV5-1 and TRBJ2-7, is KAGVTQTPRYLIKTRGQQVTLSCSPISGHRSVSWYQQTPGQGLQFLFEYFSETQRNKGNFPGRFSGRQFSNSRSEMNVSTLELGDSALYLCASSLGVGYYEQYFGPGTRLTVT.

J is TRBJ2-7 and V is TRBV7-9; 7 bases are shared with TRBD1. Trimming at V came to 4 bases and at J to 2 bases, leaving 8 bases not matched to a gene. The CDR3 has 15 amino acids. Germline lookup yields CDR1 SEHNR and CDR2 FQNEAQ (reference sequence). As DNA, the CDR3 is TGTGCCAGCAGCTCGTCTCAGGGGGATCCCTACGAGCAGTACTTC. It is translated as CASSSSQGDPYEQYF.

The chain links TRBV29-1 to TRBJ1-2; tentatively, D is TRBD1 (5 bases). The germline CDR1 and CDR2 sequences are SQVTM and ANQGSEA. CDR3 length: 13 residues. The V end was cut by 6 bases, the J end by 6 bases, with 17 bases between. The CDR3 DNA reads as TGCAGCGTCGCCCTATGGGGGAGGAATGGCTACACCTTC. It codes for CSVALWGRNGYTF.

The rearrangement links TRBV6-6 to TRBJ1-4; D gene unclear. With 3 bases removed from V and 7 bases from J, the gap between germline ends came to 15 bases. Germline V gene sequence: CDR1 MNHNY, CDR2 SVGAGI (reference sequence). The CDR3 extends over 15 amino acids. The CDR3 is CASSYYGSGFEKLFF. The CDR3 DNA is TGTGCCAGCAGTTATTACGGGTCGGGATTTGAAAAACTGTTTTTT.

The chain links TRBV2 to TRBJ1-1; 7 bases align to TRBD1. This CDR3 has 15 residues. With 6 bases clipped from V and 1 base from J, the junction kept 8 bases outside the gene matches. CDR1 is SNHLY and CDR2 is FYNNEI in the germline V gene. CDR3 bases: TGTGCCAGCAGCTTTGGACAGGTGACGAACACTGAAGCTTTCTTT. Translating gives CASSFGQVTNTEAFF.

The chain recombines TRBV14 with TRBJ2-3; D uncertain. The CDR3 has 13 residues. The V gene's germline CDR1 is SGHDN and CDR2 FVKESK. The germline V and J ends were trimmed by 3 bases and 9 bases, with 13 bases remaining between them. The CDR3 reads CASSQLERGTQYF. The CDR3 DNA reads TGTGCCAGCAGCCAGCTCGAGCGTGGCACGCAGTATTTT.

This rearrangement joins TRBV13 to TRBJ2-3, with 7 bases lining up with TRBD1. V trimming: 1 base; J trimming: 1 base; junction bases outside the gene matches: 5. The length of the CDR3 is 16 residues. CDR1 is PRHDT and CDR2 is FYEKMQ in the germline V gene (reference sequence). The CDR3, as DNA: TGTGCCAGCAGCTTAGCCCTCGACAGGGGCACAGATACGCAGTATTTT. Amino acids: CASSLALDRGTDTQYF.

The chain carries TRBV11-3 and TRBJ2-5, with D perhaps TRBD2 (5 bases). The V end lost 5 bases, the J end lost 1 base, and 8 bases lay between the germline ends. The CDR3 extends over 13 amino acids. Germline V gene data show CDR1 as SGHNT and CDR2 as YENEEA. This chain's CDR3 is CASSQRGQETQYF. CDR3 coding DNA: TGTGCCAGCAGCCAACGGGGCCAAGAGACCCAGTACTTC.

The J gene is TRBJ1-6, the V gene TRBV27, with 10 positions matching TRBD1. This CDR3 is 16 amino acids long. Trimming cost V 5 bases and J 4 bases; bases outside gene matches: 5. Germline V gene lookup returns CDR1 MNHEY and CDR2 SMNVEV (reference sequence). CDR3 region: CASSPRQGAYNSPLHF. Written as DNA, the CDR3 is TGTGCCAGCAGTCCACGACAGGGGGCGTATAATTCACCCCTCCACTTT.

The rearrangement links TRBV5-4 to TRBJ2-5; maybe TRBD2 (5 bases). Germline V lookup: CDR1 SGHNT, CDR2 YYREEE (reference sequence). The CDR3 sequence is 15 residues long. The V end lost 4 bases, the J end lost 5 bases, and 18 bases lay between the germline ends. For the CDR3, the DNA is TGTGCCAGCAGCGCCCGGATAGTAGCGCGTGAGACCCAGTACTTC. It encodes CASSARIVARETQYF.